This entry describes one T cell receptor beta chain. The CDR3 covers 14 residues. Germline V gene sequence: CDR1 MRHNA, CDR2 SNTAGT. V lost 4 bases to trimming and J lost 0 bases, with 9 bases between them. Measured with immunoSEQ multiplex PCR; TCRdb has only the in-frame clones, and not every one. Among about 19,000 clones, around two thirds were seen once, and the ten largest hold approximately 11%. This entry comes from a study of OX40 agonist ivuxolimab in advanced cancers. The rearrangement links TRBV6-4 to TRBJ1-1, with a tentative D call TRBD1 (5 bases). The TCR was taken from an adult with an advanced solid tumor such as melanoma, head and neck, liver or kidney cancer. The sample consisted of CD4+ or CD8+ T cells sorted from blood, taken in a trial of the OX40 agonist ivuxolimab. The CDR3 bases are TGTGCCAGCAGTGCCCAGACAGTGAACACTGAAGCTTTCTTT. Encoded protein: CASSAQTVNTEAFF.